The 20 T cell receptor beta chains listed next were all sequenced from one sample in a study of Ad26.COV2.S vaccination and SARS-CoV-2 variants. Measured with immunoSEQ multiplex PCR; TCRdb has only the in-frame clones, and not every one. Here the sample spans roughly 500,000 clones, about 83% being singletons. The treatment: about 20 received Ad26.COV2.S at low or high dose, single or two shots; roughly 5 received placebo; per-sample allocation not given. All samples were drawn on day 63, counting from the first vaccine or placebo injection. Material: peripheral blood, obtained in a trial of Ad26.COV2.S vaccine versus placebo. All receptors come from a person aged 18 to 59 who received the Ad26.COV2.S COVID-19 vaccine or a placebo.

The chain links TRBV7-2 to TRBJ1-5, with a weak D call TRBD1 (5 bases). The germline gives CDR1 SGHTA, CDR2 FQGNSA. This CDR3 has 15 amino acids. V was clipped by 0 bases and J by 5 bases, with 11 bases between them. The CDR3 DNA reads as TGTGCCAGCAGCTTAGCTGGCCGGGGACATCAGCCCCAGCATTTT. This encodes CASSLAGRGHQPQHF.

This chain uses TRBV5-4 with TRBJ1-4, with D tentatively TRBD1 (5 bases). The V and J ends lost 2 bases and 7 bases respectively, with 12 bases between them. Germline CDR1 SGHNT, CDR2 YYREEE (reference sequence). The CDR3 consists of 14 residues. Written as DNA, the CDR3 is TGTGCCAGCAGCTTTGGGGGTAGGGGTGAAAAACTGTTTTTT. It encodes CASSFGGRGEKLFF.

The chain uses TRBV19 and TRBJ2-1, with D perhaps given as TRBD1 or TRBD2 (5 bases each). The V end lost 8 bases, the J end lost 4 bases, and 9 bases lay between the germline ends. The germline V gene has CDR1 LNHDA and CDR2 SQIVND (reference sequence). CDR3 length equals 12 residues. CDR3 loop: CASGDRYNEQFF. CDR3 bases: TGTGCCAGTGGGGACCGATACAATGAGCAGTTCTTC.

The chain carries TRBV13 and TRBJ2-1; no clear D. The germline V and J ends were trimmed by 0 bases and 5 bases, with 5 bases remaining between them. The CDR3 has 13 residues. CDR1 and CDR2 from the germline V gene are PRHDT and FYEKMQ (reference sequence). The CDR3, as DNA: TGTGCCAGCAGCTTAGGGAGCCACAATGAGCAGTTCTTC. Encoded protein: CASSLGSHNEQFF. Full variable domain (missing parts from reference TRBV13 and TRBJ2-1): AAGVIQSPRHLIKEKRETATLKCYPIPRHDTVYWYQQGPGQDPQFLISFYEKMQSDKGSIPDRFSAQQFSDYHSELNMSSLELGDSALYFCASSLGSHNEQFFGPGTRLTVL.

The chain combines TRBV9 with TRBJ1-1; weak D call: TRBD1 (5 bases). Germline CDR1 SGDLS, CDR2 YYNGEE. The CDR3 extends over 15 amino acids. Trimming left V 2 bases short and J 2 bases short, with 13 bases between. The CDR3 DNA reads as TGTGCCAGCAGCGTTGGAACAGGCATCAACACTGAAGCTTTCTTT. This translates into CASSVGTGINTEAFF.

This clone was seen only a few times. The chain joins TRBV10-3 to TRBJ1-6; 7 nucleotides agree with TRBD1. The V gene end was trimmed by 5 bases and the J gene end by 7 bases; junction bases not matched to a gene: 5. CDR1 ENHRY and CDR2 SYGVKD come from the germline V gene. This CDR3 region has 14 residues. CDR3 coding DNA: TGTGCCATCAGTATAACAGGGGAAAATTCACCCCTCCACTTT. The encoded protein is CAISITGENSPLHF.

The chain is built from TRBV7-2 and TRBJ2-1, with D uncertain. The CDR3 totals 15 residues. Germline CDR1 is SGHTA and CDR2 is FQGNSA. The V end was cut by 1 base, the J end by 5 bases, with 12 bases between. The CDR3 loop reads CASSLGFGGDNEQFF. CDR3 nucleotides: TGTGCCAGCAGCTTAGGTTTCGGCGGAGACAATGAGCAGTTCTTC.

This chain connects TRBV11-3 to TRBJ2-7; 7 positions agree with TRBD1. The junction had 6 bases not matched to a gene; V was cut back by 0 bases and J by 4 bases. Germline values: CDR1 SGHNT, CDR2 YENEEA. This CDR3 region has 15 residues. The CDR3 protein is CASSLDPPGGYEQYF. The CDR3 coding sequence is TGTGCCAGCAGCTTAGATCCCCCAGGGGGTTACGAGCAGTACTTC. The full variable domain, completed using reference TRBV11-3 and TRBJ2-7, is EAGVVQSPRYKIIEKKQPVAFWCNPISGHNTLYWYLQNLGQGPELLIRYENEEAVDDSQLPKDRFSAERLKGVDSTLKIQPAELGDSAVYLCASSLDPPGGYEQYFGPGTRLTVT.

The CDR3 spells CASSGRLNGGELFF. In DNA, the CDR3 is TGCGCCAGCAGCGGGAGGCTGAACGGGGGGGAACTGTTTTTT. The chain employs TRBV5-1 and TRBJ1-4; a weak D match, TRBD1 (5 bases). Germline V lookup: CDR1 SGHRS, CDR2 YFSETQ. Trimming pared 4 bases from V and 12 bases from J, leaving 19 bases between. The length of the CDR3 is 14 residues.

This rearrangement joins TRBV28 to TRBJ1-2; TRBD1 might be the D (5 bases). CDR1 and CDR2 from the germline V gene are MDHEN and SYDVKM. The CDR3 runs to 12 residues. CDR3 sequence reads: CVHGARDYGYTF. CDR3 nucleotide sequence: TGTGTCCATGGGGCCAGGGACTATGGCTACACCTTC.

The V and J genes are TRBV6-5 and TRBJ2-7, with 8 bases that match TRBD1. The length of the CDR3 is 12 residues. V was clipped by 8 bases and J by 7 bases; unmatched bases: 7. Germline CDR1 is MNHEY and CDR2 is SVGAGI. The CDR3 nucleotides are TGTGCCAGCCAGACAGGGGCAAGGGAGCAGTACTTC. This encodes CASQTGAREQYF.

The V and J genes are TRBV13 and TRBJ2-7; unclear D gene. V was pared by 10 bases and J by 2 bases, with 15 bases between. Germline CDR1 reads PRHDT; CDR2 reads FYEKMQ (reference sequence). The CDR3 is 13 amino acids. The CDR3 coding sequence is TGTGCCACCGCTCGCGGTCGGACCTACGAGCAGTACTTC. Its translation is CATARGRTYEQYF.

The genes are TRBV7-9 and TRBJ1-2, with a tentative D call TRBD1 (6 bases). CDR1 is SEHNR and CDR2 is FQNEAQ in the germline V gene (reference sequence). Trimming removed 5 bases from V and 4 bases from J, with 14 bases in between. The CDR3 spans 14 residues. CDR3 in DNA: TGTGCCAGCAGCGCCGGACAGTGGGGCTATGGCTACACCTTC. This sequence encodes CASSAGQWGYGYTF. Full variable domain (outside the CDR3, taken from reference TRBV7-9 and TRBJ1-2): DTGVSQNPRHKITKRGQNVTFRCDPISEHNRLYWYRQTLGQGPEFLTYFQNEAQLEKSRLLSDRFSAERPKGSFSTLEIQRTEQGDSAMYLCASSAGQWGYGYTFGSGTRLTVV.

V is TRBV3-1 (or the pseudogene TRBV3-2) and J is TRBJ2-1; 7 bases align to TRBD2. The length of the CDR3 is 15 residues. Germline CDR1 reads LGHDT; CDR2 reads YNNKEL (reference sequence). The ends lost 1 base at V and 9 bases at J; junction bases unmatched: 9. In DNA, the CDR3 is TGTGCCAGCAGCCAAGGACCTTGGGAGGGTGGTGAGCAGTTCTTC. Protein sequence: CASSQGPWEGGEQFF.

The J gene is TRBJ1-2, the V gene TRBV19; 9 bases align to TRBD1. Germline-derived CDR1 and CDR2 are LNHDA and SQIVND (reference sequence). Germline trimming cut 3 bases from V and 6 bases from J; bases unmatched to any gene: 17. CDR3 length equals 18 residues. In DNA form, the CDR3 reads TGTGCCAGTAGTATTGTCCGAGACAGGGGGTTTAGGCTCGATGGCTACACCTTC. Translation: CASSIVRDRGFRLDGYTF.

The chain joins TRBV2 to TRBJ1-2; 8 bases agree with TRBD1. V lost 6 bases to trimming and J lost 6 bases; unmatched junction nucleotides: 9. Germline values: CDR1 SNHLY, CDR2 FYNNEI. This CDR3 comprises 14 residues. DNA of the CDR3: TGTGCCAGCAGGGGACAGGCGGCGGCAGATGGCTACACCTTC. This gives the protein CASRGQAAADGYTF. Combining the CDR3 with reference TRBV2 and TRBJ1-2 gives the whole variable domain EPEVTQTPSHQVTQMGQEVILRCVPISNHLYFYWYRQILGQKVEFLVSFYNNEISEKSEIFDDQFSVERPDGSNFTLKIRSTKLEDSAMYFCASRGQAAADGYTFGSGTRLTVV.

This rearrangement joins TRBV28 to TRBJ2-1, with 7 bases matching TRBD1. The germline gives CDR1 MDHEN, CDR2 SYDVKM. The CDR3 consists of 16 residues. V dropped 3 bases and J dropped 9; count of bases not matched to a gene: 14. In DNA form, the CDR3 reads TGTGCCAGCAGTTTCCCTAACCCGGGATCAGGGGGTGAGCAGTTCTTC. Protein product: CASSFPNPGSGGEQFF.

This clone was recorded only once. The rearrangement uses TRBV6-5 and TRBJ1-4; unclear D gene. Germline CDR1 reads MNHEY; CDR2 reads SVGAGI. This CDR3 is built from 13 residues. Trimming pared 8 bases from V and 0 bases from J, leaving 7 bases between. CDR3 in amino acids: CASAPATNEKLFF. The CDR3 nucleotides read TGTGCCAGCGCTCCGGCAACTAATGAAAAACTGTTTTTT.

The V and J genes are TRBV28 and TRBJ2-5; 11 bases map to TRBD2. This CDR3 has 14 residues. Germline CDR1 MDHEN, CDR2 SYDVKM. With V trimmed by 3 bases and J by 5 bases, 2 bases remained unmatched. CDR3: CASSFSGRVETQYF. The CDR3 DNA is TGTGCCAGCAGTTTTAGCGGGAGGGTTGAGACCCAGTACTTC.

This rearrangement joins TRBV15 to TRBJ2-1; 11 nucleotides agree with TRBD1. CDR1 is LNHNV, CDR2 YYDKDF, per germline (reference sequence). V lost 7 bases, J lost 4 bases, and 18 bases stayed unmatched. The CDR3 has 19 residues. The CDR3 reads CATKRVDRGRLVVYNEQFF. Here the CDR3 DNA reads TGTGCCACCAAAAGGGTGGACAGGGGGCGGTTAGTGGTATACAATGAGCAGTTCTTC.